Following are 3 T cell receptor beta chains from one sample sequenced in a study of T cells in Graves' hyperthyroidism and ophthalmopathy. There were TCR beta CDR3 regions amplified from RNA transcripts. During a first-round RT-PCR of the TCR CDR3, the HTBI primer set was used. Each CDR3 protein is one row after TCRdb ran MiXCR on the multiplex PCR reads. The sample contains nearly 600,000 distinct CDR3 sequences, approximately 15% of which appear only once. Material: blood. These receptors all come from a woman in her twenties or thirties with Graves' hyperthyroidism that later progressed to Graves' ophthalmopathy.

The chain recombines TRBV20-1 with TRBJ2-4; 9 nucleotides match TRBD2. Germline loops: CDR1 DFQATT, CDR2 SNEGSKA (reference sequence). CDR3 length: 14 amino acids. The V segment lost 5 bases and the J segment 10 bases; nucleotides outside the gene matches: 12. The CDR3 is CSARLSGGTPIQYF. As DNA, the CDR3 is TGCAGTGCTCGACTAAGCGGGGGGACTCCTATTCAGTACTTC.

This clonotype was recorded at least ten times. This chain uses TRBV5-8 with TRBJ1-2; D unresolved. Trimming took 7 bases from V and 9 from J, leaving 22 bases between them. Germline values: CDR1 SGHTS, CDR2 YDEGEE. The CDR3 runs to 14 residues. The CDR3 coding sequence is TGTGCCAGCCTAGGAACGGGGTCATCTCTTCGCTACACCTTC. It translates to CASLGTGSSLRYTF.

Ten or more counts support this clonotype. The rearrangement joins TRBV5-1 to TRBJ1-1; D not certain. Germline V lookup: CDR1 SGHRS, CDR2 YFSETQ. Between the trimmed V and J ends, which lost 5 bases and 0 bases, there was a span of 14 bases. The CDR3 is 15 amino acids. In nucleotides, the CDR3 is TGCGCCAGCAGTTCCCAGAGTACTATGAACACTGAAGCTTTCTTT. This sequence encodes CASSSQSTMNTEAFF.